The TCR beta chain described here comes from a study of blood T cell repertoires in COVID-19. Turning to the study itself: The United States, Italy and Spain were the sources of the acute and convalescent COVID-19 samples. From T cells, B-cell-depleted T cells, or PBMCs came the material, which was cDNA or gDNA.

The CDR3 runs 14 residues. Germline V gene sequence: CDR1 SGHAT, CDR2 FQNNGV. Trimming pared 4 bases from V and 4 bases from J, leaving 13 bases between. Original data processing: Nucleated cell counts were estimated from reference gene primer amplification. Using immunoSEQ multiplex PCR, the repertoire was profiled, and TCRdb retains in-frame clones only, with some absent. The V and J calls and clone size were taken over from that table, and D and trimming were inferred from the DNA. The repertoire includes some 700,000 clones, 85% to 90% of them detected once, and under 0.3% sits in the top ten. This chain connects TRBV11-2 to TRBJ1-2; D is undetermined. The origin of this receptor is a woman between 18 and 29 years old with acute or convalescent COVID-19. Sequencing used peripheral blood. The CDR3 DNA reads TGTGCCAGCAGCTCCCCCCGCGGCCCCTATGGCTACACCTTC. Encoded protein: CASSSPRGPYGYTF.